This note documents a single T cell receptor beta chain sequence. Its antigen is unknown. Previously, flow cytometry had revealed CD8+CD57+ cell expansion in the patients chosen for sequencing. The sample comes from a study of CD8+CD57+ T cells in acquired aplastic anemia. CDR3 length: 11 residues. The ends were cut back, 8 bases at V and 6 bases at J, with 10 bases in the middle. Germline V gene data show CDR1 as SNHLY and CDR2 as FYNNEI. Template material for TCR beta VDJ and CDR3 profiling consisted of genomic DNA. TCRdb used MiXCR to reprocess the reads, holding one entry per CDR3 protein. The sample shows 200,000 to 250,000 distinct CDR3 sequences, about half of them seen only once. Broader study findings: The same twenty-nine CD8+ CDR3 sequences occurred in patients and in controls. CD8+ Simpson's diversity showed no significant patient-control difference.

The sequence came from a human donor with aplastic anemia. Material for sequencing was sorted CD4+, CD8+, or CD8+CD57+ T cells (not recorded which) from PBMCs. This chain connects TRBV2 to TRBJ1-1, with D maybe TRBD1 (6 bases). This CDR3 is CASLRTAEAFF. The DNA for the CDR3 is TGTGCCAGCCTCCGGACAGCTGAAGCTTTCTTT. The full variable domain, in which reference TRBV2 and TRBJ1-1 provide the parts outside the CDR3, is EPEVTQTPSHQVTQMGQEVILRCVPISNHLYFYWYRQILGQKVEFLVSFYNNEISEKSEIFDDQFSVERPDGSNFTLKIRSTKLEDSAMYFCASLRTAEAFFGQGTRLTVV.